Presented here are 5 T cell receptor beta chains from one specimen sequenced in a study of identical twins. TCRdb used MiXCR to reprocess the 5' RACE reads, holding one entry per CDR3 protein. The table records 450,000 to 600,000 distinct CDR3 sequences, about a fifth of them present only once. The sample was also reused in another study, on yellow fever vaccine responses in identical twins.

The sequencing input was CD4+ T cells sorted from blood. The receptors shown here come from a woman between 18 and 29 years old in good health.

The rearrangement links TRBV7-6 to TRBJ2-1, with a weak D call TRBD1 (7 bases). Trimming stripped 2 bases from V and 0 bases from J, with 20 bases between. The CDR3 runs to 19 residues. Germline CDR1 is SGHVS and CDR2 is FNYEAQ. In DNA, the CDR3 is TGTGCCAGCAGCTTATTGACATCCAGGGGGGAGAGCTCCTACAATGAGCAGTTCTTC. Its translation is CASSLLTSRGESSYNEQFF. Full variable domain (missing parts from reference TRBV7-6 and TRBJ2-1): GAGVSQSPRYKVTKRGQDVALRCDPISGHVSLYWYRQALGQGPEFLTYFNYEAQQDKSGLPNDRFSAERPEGSISTLTIQRTEQRDSAMYRCASSLLTSRGESSYNEQFFGPGTRLTVL.

In its sample, this clonotype was seen a few times. The chain joins TRBV12-5 to TRBJ1-4; no clear D gene. Per the germline V gene, CDR1 is LGHNT and CDR2 is FRNRAP. Trimming took off 2 bases at V and 0 bases at J, with 10 bases between the two ends. The CDR3 spans 16 residues. CDR3 DNA: TGTGCTAGTGGTTTGCTCGTGGGTGCAACTAATGAAAAACTGTTTTTT. Its protein product is CASGLLVGATNEKLFF.

The rearrangement uses TRBV3-1 and TRBJ2-1; 9 bases fit TRBD1. The CDR3 has 15 amino acids. Germline-derived CDR1 and CDR2 are LGHDT and YNNKEL (reference sequence). J lost 5 bases, V lost 3 bases, and 5 bases had no gene match. CDR3 coding DNA: TGTGCCAGCAGCCACGCGGGACAGGGAGACAATGAGCAGTTCTTC. It is translated as CASSHAGQGDNEQFF.

This clonotype was recorded at least ten times. The chain couples TRBV12-3 or TRBV12-4 to TRBJ1-1; D is undetermined. V lost 6 bases and J 0 bases, leaving 8 bases between the germline ends. The CDR3 extends over 13 amino acids. The CDR3 spells CASSFGLNTEAFF. As DNA, the CDR3 is TGTGCCAGCAGCTTCGGACTGAACACTGAAGCTTTCTTT.

V is TRBV2 and J is TRBJ2-5; the match to TRBD2 covers 12 bases. Unmatched junction bases numbered 9, after V lost 5 bases and J lost 2 bases. The CDR3 runs 17 residues. Germline V lookup: CDR1 SNHLY, CDR2 FYNNEI. The CDR3 DNA is TGTGCCAGCAGTTTGACTAGCGGGAGCTTTCGGCAAGAGACCCAGTACTTC. Translated: CASSLTSGSFRQETQYF.